This entry describes one T cell receptor (beta chain). The clone's antigen remains unknown. Base qualities are not provided; no much larger clone lies one nucleotide away. The CDR3 runs 15 residues from the cysteine to the phenylalanine. Only the CDR3 DNA is retained, 45 bases long and in frame from the first base. Based on the germline V gene, the CDR1 and CDR2 sequences are MDHEN and SYDVKM. Clipping removes 4 bases from V and 0 bases from J, with 3 as the unmatched junction base count. The sample comes from a study of chronic HIV infection and antiretroviral therapy (dated by TCRdb to about 2015). Receptor amplification or capture employed 5' RACE. TCRdb names Illumina MiSeq as the instrument used. TCRdb trimmed the raw reads at Q25, called clones with MiXCR and kept productive beta chains. Rows with one shared CDR3 protein collapse into an entry with the most common genes and DNA. Within this sample are approximately 40,000 distinct CDR3 sequences, with approximately 7.4% of them counted one time only. The ten largest clones add up to around 3% of the sample.

The chain joins TRBV28 to TRBJ2-3; a stretch of 8 junction bases matches TRBD2. Sequencing was performed on peripheral blood. This sequence originates from an adult who had HIV and had not received antiretroviral therapy, or was an uninfected healthy control (not recorded which). The sequenced DNA: TGTGCCAGCAGTTCACCTAGCGGGAGCACAGATACGCAGTATTTT. This encodes CASSSPSGSTDTQYF.